The 32 T cell receptor beta chains given below trace back to one sample, sequenced in a study of cytomegalovirus exposure and HLA in healthy donors. PCR involved 60 Vbeta and 13 Jbeta primers. Using immunoSEQ multiplex PCR, the repertoire was profiled, and TCRdb retains in-frame clones only, with some absent. The table includes roughly 160,000 clones, roughly four fifths detected once. Sequenced input: PBMCs. Receptors originate from a middle-aged man in good health and CMV-seropositive.

The V call is TRBV11-2, the J call TRBJ1-1; D unresolved. The germline V and J ends were trimmed by 1 base and 10 bases, with 13 bases remaining between them. The V gene's germline CDR1 is SGHAT and CDR2 FQNNGV. The CDR3 has 13 amino acids. As DNA, the CDR3 is TGTGCCAGCAGCTTAGCGCAGGTTCAAGGAGCTTTCTTT. Translated: CASSLAQVQGAFF.

The chain uses TRBV4-2 and TRBJ2-3; D might be TRBD2 (5 bases). There are 16 residues in the CDR3. Germline loops: CDR1 LGHNA, CDR2 YNFKEQ. V lost 0 bases and J lost 2, with 12 bases in between. The CDR3 DNA reads as TGTGCCAGCAGCCAAGATCTTATGCTAGCCACAGATACGCAGTATTTT. It codes for CASSQDLMLATDTQYF.

V and J are TRBV5-6 and TRBJ2-3; D unresolved. CDR1 and CDR2 (germline): SGHDT, YYEEEE. Deletions cut 4 bases from V and 0 bases from J, with 12 bases between. The CDR3 is made up of 15 amino acids. The CDR3 coding sequence is TGTGCCAGCAGCCCACGGTGGTCTAGCACAGATACGCAGTATTTT. The encoded protein is CASSPRWSSTDTQYF.

The rearrangement joins TRBV15 to TRBJ1-5; D is ambiguous. The germline V and J ends were trimmed by 0 bases and 7 bases, with 16 bases remaining between them. This CDR3 has 16 amino acids. Germline V gene data show CDR1 as LNHNV and CDR2 as YYDKDF (reference sequence). CDR3 amino acids: CATSRDKARGHQPQHF. CDR3 in DNA: TGTGCCACCAGCAGAGATAAGGCGAGAGGGCACCAGCCCCAGCATTTT. Drawing the rest from reference TRBV15 and TRBJ1-5, the complete variable domain is DAMVIQNPRYQVTQFGKPVTLSCSQTLNHNVMYWYQQKSSQAPKLLFHYYDKDFNNEADTPDNFQSRRPNTSFCFLDIRSPGLGDTAMYLCATSRDKARGHQPQHFGDGTRLSIL.

The chain recombines TRBV14 with TRBJ1-3; D gene unclear. Germline values: CDR1 SGHDN, CDR2 FVKESK. The length of the CDR3 is 12 residues. The V end lost 8 bases, the J end lost 0 bases, and 5 bases lay between the germline ends. The CDR3 nucleotides are TGTGCCAGCGAGCTCTCTGGAAACACCATATATTTT. Amino acid sequence: CASELSGNTIYF.

This chain joins TRBV5-4 and TRBJ2-5, with D tentatively TRBD1 (6 bases). This CDR3 region has 13 residues. Germline CDR1 is SGHNT and CDR2 is YYREEE (reference sequence). Trimming took 4 bases from V and 2 from J, leaving 9 bases between them. CDR3 DNA sequence: TGTGCCAGCAGCCCAGGGGTGCAAGAGACCCAGTACTTC. Translating gives CASSPGVQETQYF.

This clone was counted a single time. The chain carries TRBV30 and TRBJ1-5; TRBD1 is a possible D gene (5 bases). The length of the CDR3 is 15 residues. Germline CDR1 reads GTSNPN; CDR2 reads SVGIG (reference sequence). V was pared by 2 bases and J by 7 bases, with 18 bases between. This CDR3 is CAWSSDIRGRQPQHF. Here the CDR3 DNA reads TGTGCCTGGAGTTCCGATATAAGGGGCAGGCAGCCCCAGCATTTT. The variable domain in full, completed from reference TRBV30 and TRBJ1-5, reads SQTIHQWPATLVQPVGSPLSLECTVEGTSNPNLYWYRQAAGRGLQLLFYSVGIGQISSEVPQNLSASRPQDRQFILSSKKLLLSDSGFYLCAWSSDIRGRQPQHFGDGTRLSIL.

This sequence joins TRBV2 and TRBJ1-2; possibly TRBD1 for D (6 bases). CDR1 SNHLY and CDR2 FYNNEI come from the germline V gene. There are 15 residues in the CDR3. V was shortened by 8 bases and J by 0 bases, with 16 bases between the two germline ends. CDR3 residues: CASATRTEANYGYTF. As DNA, the CDR3 is TGTGCCAGCGCAACGAGGACAGAAGCTAACTATGGCTACACCTTC. The full variable domain, completed using reference TRBV2 and TRBJ1-2, is EPEVTQTPSHQVTQMGQEVILRCVPISNHLYFYWYRQILGQKVEFLVSFYNNEISEKSEIFDDQFSVERPDGSNFTLKIRSTKLEDSAMYFCASATRTEANYGYTFGSGTRLTVV.

The chain has TRBV18 and TRBJ2-7; D might be TRBD1 (6 bases). Deletions cut 6 bases from V and 2 bases from J, with 17 bases between. CDR3 length: 15 amino acids. Germline assignment: CDR1 KGHSH and CDR2 LQKENI. CDR3 sequence (DNA): TGTGCCAGCTCCATACAGGGTGGATCCACCTACGAGCAGTACTTC. Its translation is CASSIQGGSTYEQYF.

This clone was seen a few times. The J gene is TRBJ2-3, the V gene TRBV5-1; 8 bases fit TRBD2. The CDR3 is 14 residues long. Looked up from germline, CDR1 is SGHRS and CDR2 is YFSETQ. With 5 bases clipped from V and 2 bases from J, the junction kept 4 bases outside the gene matches. DNA of the CDR3: TGCGCCAGCAGTATGACTAGCGACACAGATACGCAGTATTTT. It specifies CASSMTSDTDTQYF.

The chain recombines TRBV5-1 with TRBJ2-7; D is unclear. From germline, CDR1 is SGHRS and CDR2 YFSETQ. The CDR3 is 13 amino acids. Deletions cut 4 bases from V and 4 bases from J, with 12 bases between. CDR3 DNA sequence: TGCGCCAGCAGCCGGAGCGACGCGTACGAGCAGTACTTC. Its protein product is CASSRSDAYEQYF.

This chain joins TRBV28 and TRBJ2-7, with 8 bases matching TRBD1. Germline V gives CDR1 MDHEN, CDR2 SYDVKM. The CDR3 covers 16 residues. V lost 4 bases, J lost 2 bases, and 10 bases stayed unmatched. CDR3 residues: CASSSGQGHLTYEQYF. The CDR3 nucleotides read TGTGCCAGCAGTTCCGGACAGGGACACCTTACCTACGAGCAGTACTTC.

V and J are TRBV2 and TRBJ1-5, with D unresolved. The CDR3 is made up of 15 amino acids. Germline V gene data show CDR1 as SNHLY and CDR2 as FYNNEI. Between the trimmed V and J ends, which lost 0 bases and 6 bases, there was a span of 12 bases. The CDR3 spells CASSEAPGVSQPQHF. CDR3 coding DNA: TGTGCCAGCAGTGAAGCGCCGGGTGTGAGTCAGCCCCAGCATTTT. The variable domain in full, with the rest retrieved from reference TRBV2 and TRBJ1-5, is EPEVTQTPSHQVTQMGQEVILRCVPISNHLYFYWYRQILGQKVEFLVSFYNNEISEKSEIFDDQFSVERPDGSNFTLKIRSTKLEDSAMYFCASSEAPGVSQPQHFGDGTRLSIL.

The chain couples TRBV4-3 to TRBJ1-2; possible D gene TRBD1, 5 bases. V lost 0 bases, J lost 0 bases, and 29 bases lay in between. In germline, CDR1 is LGHNA, CDR2 YSLEER. The CDR3 contains 22 residues. CDR3 sequence reads: CASSQDWDFSFFGETPNYGYTF. In DNA form, the CDR3 reads TGCGCCAGCAGCCAAGATTGGGACTTTTCGTTCTTTGGCGAAACCCCTAACTATGGCTACACCTTC.

This chain joins TRBV6-1 and TRBJ1-2; D is unresolved. V gave up 6 bases and J gave up 11 bases, with 13 bases separating them. The CDR3 loop spans 11 amino acids. Germline CDR1 is MNHNS and CDR2 is SASEGT. Here the CDR3 DNA reads TGTGCCAGCAGGGGTACAGCCTATTACACCTTC. It yields the protein CASRGTAYYTF.

As regards this clone: The junction and the germline gene differ at one end; a read error may be behind it. The V gene is TRBV7-9, the J gene TRBJ2-1; 9 bases fit TRBD1. CDR3 length: 15 amino acids. CDR1 and CDR2 from the germline V gene are SEHNR and FQNEAQ (reference sequence). Here the CDR3 DNA reads TGTTCCAGCAGCAGGACAGGGGTGCTCTACAATGAGCAGTTCTTC. Translating gives CSSSRTGVLYNEQFF.

The rearrangement joins TRBV7-8 to TRBJ2-3; TRBD1 aligns across 10 bases. The CDR3 loop spans 16 amino acids. CDR1 is SGHVS and CDR2 is FQNEAQ in the germline V gene. The V segment lost 1 base and the J segment 6 bases; nucleotides outside the gene matches: 7. CDR3 sequence: CASSLGTGGATDTQYF. CDR3 in DNA: TGTGCCAGCAGCTTAGGGACAGGGGGAGCTACGGATACGCAGTATTTT.

CDR3 sequence: CASSLEGRDTDTQYF. As DNA, the CDR3 is TGCGCCAGCAGCTTGGAGGGCAGGGACACAGATACGCAGTATTTT. The chain is built from TRBV5-1 and TRBJ2-3; D perhaps matches TRBD1 (5 bases). V lost 0 bases and J lost 2, with 10 bases in between. The germline CDR1 and CDR2 sequences are SGHRS and YFSETQ. The CDR3 consists of 15 residues.

This chain links TRBV7-6 with TRBJ2-3; D might be TRBD2 (5 bases). This CDR3 is built from 13 residues. The germline CDR1 and CDR2 sequences are SGHVS and FNYEAQ. Trimming removed 4 bases at V and 0 bases at J, with 5 bases between. DNA of the CDR3: TGTGCCAGCAGCTGGACTAGCACAGATACGCAGTATTTT. It specifies CASSWTSTDTQYF.

As DNA, the CDR3 is TGTGCCAGCAGAGGGGGACTATCAGAGACCCAGTACTTC. The encoded protein is CASRGGLSETQYF. The V gene is TRBV6-5, the J gene TRBJ2-5; possible D gene TRBD2, 7 bases. The V end was cut by 6 bases, the J end by 4 bases, with 12 bases between. CDR1 and CDR2 (germline): MNHEY, SVGAGI. The CDR3 length is 13 residues.

The rearrangement links TRBV7-6 to TRBJ1-3; unclear D gene. CDR1 and CDR2 (germline): SGHVS, FNYEAQ. This CDR3 has 14 residues. Trimming removed 1 base at V and 9 bases at J, with 13 bases between. The CDR3 loop is CASSLEPSRGTIYF. CDR3 DNA: TGTGCCAGCAGCTTAGAACCATCTAGAGGCACCATATATTTT.

This clone has a handful of counts. V gene TRBV4-3 combines with J gene TRBJ1-5, with D uncertain. Germline V CDR1 and CDR2: LGHNA, YSLEER. This CDR3 has 18 residues. V was pared by 0 bases and J by 3 bases, with 18 bases between. The CDR3: CASSQDPTSKQINQPQHF. In DNA form, the CDR3 reads TGCGCCAGCAGCCAAGATCCAACATCGAAACAGATCAATCAGCCCCAGCATTTT.

V usage is TRBV2 and J usage is TRBJ2-3; tentative D call: TRBD2 (7 bases). V dropped 1 base and J dropped 5 bases, with 10 bases sitting between them. Per the germline V gene, CDR1 is SNHLY and CDR2 is FYNNEI. The CDR3 covers 14 residues. CDR3 region: CASSEERGGDTQYF. In DNA, the CDR3 is TGTGCCAGCAGTGAAGAGAGGGGGGGAGATACGCAGTATTTT.

The chain combines TRBV4-3 with TRBJ1-4, with 8 positions matching TRBD1. V gave up 3 bases and J gave up 7 bases; unmatched junction bases: 10. The CDR3 contains 16 residues. Germline assignment: CDR1 LGHNA and CDR2 YSLEER. As DNA, the CDR3 is TGCGCCAGCAGCCATGACAGGACAGGGAAGGGTGAAAAACTGTTTTTT. The encoded protein is CASSHDRTGKGEKLFF.

This clone appeared once. The germline gene is not matched at one end of the junction; a read error may be the cause. J is TRBJ2-2 and V is TRBV7-7, with 7 bases fitting TRBD1. The germline V gene encodes CDR1 SSHAT and CDR2 FNYEAQ (reference sequence). The CDR3 extends over 17 amino acids. CDR3 amino acids: CASSFGQDRWRTGELFF. CDR3 nucleotide sequence: TGTGCTAGCAGCTTTGGACAGGATCGATGGAGGACCGGGGAGCTGTTTTTT.

This clone was recorded once. The CDR3 DNA sequence: TGCGCCAGCAGCCAAGATCCAGGTTTTACTCAGCCCCAGCATTTT. Translation: CASSQDPGFTQPQHF. V usage is TRBV4-3 and J usage is TRBJ1-5; no clear D gene. The CDR3 sequence is 15 residues long. V lost 0 bases, J lost 6 bases, and 12 bases lay in between. CDR1 is LGHNA and CDR2 is YSLEER in the germline V gene.

J is TRBJ2-3 and V is TRBV5-1; D is possibly TRBD1 (6 bases). V was pared by 4 bases and J by 2 bases, with 14 bases between. Germline CDR1 reads SGHRS; CDR2 reads YFSETQ. The length of the CDR3 is 15 residues. The CDR3, as DNA: TGCGCCAGCAGCCCCCCGGACAGCTACACAGATACGCAGTATTTT. This encodes CASSPPDSYTDTQYF. Together with reference TRBV5-1 and TRBJ2-3, the CDR3 gives the full variable domain: KAGVTQTPRYLIKTRGQQVTLSCSPISGHRSVSWYQQTPGQGLQFLFEYFSETQRNKGNFPGRFSGRQFSNSRSEMNVSTLELGDSALYLCASSPPDSYTDTQYFGPGTRLTVL.

The rearrangement links TRBV10-3 to TRBJ2-2; TRBD1 matches at 7 bases. The V and J ends lost 2 bases and 0 bases, in that order; junction bases with no gene match: 6. CDR1 and CDR2 from the germline V gene are ENHRY and SYGVKD. This CDR3 is built from 17 residues. CDR3 residues: CAISEPGQAANTGELFF. The CDR3 DNA reads TGTGCCATCAGTGAGCCCGGACAGGCAGCGAACACCGGGGAGCTGTTTTTT.

The V gene is TRBV25-1, the J gene TRBJ2-7; TRBD2 might be the D (6 bases). The CDR3 loop spans 15 amino acids. The ends were cut back, 3 bases at V and 0 bases at J, with 12 bases in the middle. Germline CDR1 is MGHDK and CDR2 is SYGVNS. The DNA for the CDR3 is TGTGCCAGCAGTGATACCGGGACTTACTCCTACGAGCAGTACTTC. Translating it yields CASSDTGTYSYEQYF.

The chain is built from TRBV7-6 and TRBJ2-5; TRBD1 is a possible D gene (6 bases). Trimming took 2 bases from V and 1 from J, leaving 8 bases between them. CDR3 length equals 14 residues. Germline CDR1 SGHVS, CDR2 FNYEAQ. Here the CDR3 DNA reads TGTGCCAGCAGCTTACAGGGGTCCCAAGAGACCCAGTACTTC. Translating it yields CASSLQGSQETQYF. The variable domain in full, with the rest retrieved from reference TRBV7-6 and TRBJ2-5, is GAGVSQSPRYKVTKRGQDVALRCDPISGHVSLYWYRQALGQGPEFLTYFNYEAQQDKSGLPNDRFSAERPEGSISTLTIQRTEQRDSAMYRCASSLQGSQETQYFGPGTRLLVL.

The chain combines TRBV7-8 with TRBJ1-2; a weak D match, TRBD1 (6 bases). Per germline, CDR1 SGHVS and CDR2 FQNEAQ. The CDR3 has 15 residues. Trimming stripped 5 bases from V and 3 bases from J, with 16 bases between. For the CDR3, the DNA is TGTGCCAGCAGCCCCCGGACAGCGAGCTACTATGGCTACACCTTC. Encoded protein: CASSPRTASYYGYTF.

This chain uses TRBV7-2 with TRBJ2-3; 8 bases align to TRBD2. Germline V CDR1 and CDR2: SGHTA, FQGNSA. CDR3 length: 15 residues. V gave up 3 bases and J gave up 2 bases; unmatched junction bases: 4. CDR3 nucleotides: TGTGCCAGCAGCTTTTTCGGGGGGGCCACAGATACGCAGTATTTT. Translating it yields CASSFFGGATDTQYF. The full variable domain, completed using reference TRBV7-2 and TRBJ2-3, is GAGVSQSPSNKVTEKGKDVELRCDPISGHTALYWYRQSLGQGLEFLIYFQGNSAPDKSGLPSDRFSAERTGGSVSTLTIQRTQQEDSAVYLCASSFFGGATDTQYFGPGTRLTVL.